These 21 T cell receptor beta chains share one sample of origin, sequenced in a study of T-cell memory formation after mild COVID-19 (dated by TCRdb to 2020 to 2023). Libraries were constructed by 5' RACE. Sequencing was carried out with an Illumina NovaSeq 6000. TCRdb reanalyzed the raw reads on its own, using fastp at Q25 for trimming and MiXCR for clone calling, and kept in-frame beta chains. Each CDR3 protein gets just one entry, which takes the most common genes and DNA from the rows behind it. This sample gives under 550,000 distinct CDR3 sequences in total; around a sixth of them show up just once. 9% to 15% of the sample lies in the top ten. Sequences were obtained from PBMCs or a T cell subset sorted from them (not recorded which). Receptors were obtained from an adult woman who had mild COVID-19 (a few samples of this study predate the infection). The sample titles of this study are shuffled in the database, so cell type and time point are left out; the donor was told from shared clones.

The chain employs TRBV27 and TRBJ2-7, with D unresolved. Trimming pared 6 bases from V and 1 base from J, leaving 16 bases between. The CDR3 contains 15 residues. The V gene's germline CDR1 is MNHEY and CDR2 SMNVEV (reference sequence). As DNA, the CDR3 is TGTGCCAGCAGCTCCAACTGGGGATTATCCTACGAGCAGTACTTC. Its protein product is CASSSNWGLSYEQYF.

This clonotype was found a few times. The rearrangement links TRBV5-4 to TRBJ2-3; 9 nucleotides line up with TRBD2. Germline CDR1 reads SGHNT; CDR2 reads YYREEE (reference sequence). Trimming at V came to 4 bases and at J to 9 bases, leaving 15 bases not matched to a gene. The CDR3 runs to 16 residues. CDR3 sequence (DNA): TGTGCCAGCAGCGAAGTAGCGGGGGCCCCCCTCGGGACGCAGTATTTT. Protein sequence: CASSEVAGAPLGTQYF.

The rearrangement uses TRBV12-3 or TRBV12-4 and TRBJ1-1; possible D gene TRBD1, 5 bases. This CDR3 has 11 residues. Trimming removed 7 bases from V and 9 bases from J, with 12 bases in between. Here the CDR3 DNA reads TGTGCCAGCACCCGGGGGTTACAAGCTTTCTTT. Amino acid sequence: CASTRGLQAFF.

This clonotype was counted between two and nine times. The chain employs TRBV6-5 and TRBJ2-5, with 8 positions matching TRBD1. Germline V CDR1 and CDR2: MNHEY, SVGAGI. V was pared by 7 bases and J by 9 bases, with 4 bases of the junction left unmatched. The CDR3 loop spans 11 amino acids. In DNA, the CDR3 is TGTGCCAGCACCACAGGGGGGTCCCAGTACTTC. It codes for CASTTGGSQYF.

V usage is TRBV18 and J usage is TRBJ1-1, with D possibly matching TRBD1 (6 bases). This CDR3 region has 13 residues. Germline assignment: CDR1 KGHSH and CDR2 LQKENI. With 2 bases removed from V and 7 bases from J, the gap between germline ends came to 11 bases. CDR3 protein: CASSPNRDIEAFF. The CDR3 DNA reads as TGTGCCAGCTCACCAAACAGGGATATTGAAGCTTTCTTT.

This clonotype was detected a few times. The chain carries TRBV30 and TRBJ2-2; D call uncertain. Germline loops: CDR1 GTSNPN, CDR2 SVGIG (reference sequence). This CDR3 is 15 amino acids long. V shed 0 bases and J shed 1 base, with 9 bases lying between them. The CDR3 bases are TGTGCCTGGAGTGTACTGGGCGGGAACACCGGGGAGCTGTTTTTT. It codes for CAWSVLGGNTGELFF.

The table lists this clonotype with many counts. The rearrangement uses TRBV6-2 or TRBV6-3 and TRBJ2-3; 10 positions agree with TRBD2. Germline trimming cut 2 bases from V and 4 bases from J; bases unmatched to any gene: 3. Germline V lookup: CDR1 MNHEY, CDR2 SVGEGT. This CDR3 has 15 amino acids. CDR3 DNA sequence: TGTGCCAGCAGTTACGGAGCGGGAGGGGCAGATACGCAGTATTTT. Its translation: CASSYGAGGADTQYF.

The rearrangement uses TRBV7-9 and TRBJ2-3, with TRBD2 identical over 8 bases. The CDR3 covers 14 residues. Germline CDR1 and CDR2: SEHNR and FQNEAQ (reference sequence). V lost 8 bases to trimming and J lost 3 bases; unmatched junction nucleotides: 7. The CDR3 region is CASGRGGRTDTQYF. The CDR3 DNA reads as TGTGCCAGCGGTCGGGGGGGAAGGACAGATACGCAGTATTTT.

Here the CDR3 reads CASSHRGDEQYF. The CDR3 coding sequence is TGTGCCAGCAGCCACAGGGGGGACGAGCAGTACTTC. The chain couples TRBV5-4 to TRBJ2-7; 8 bases map to TRBD1. Germline-derived CDR1 and CDR2 are SGHNT and YYREEE (reference sequence). The V segment lost 4 bases and the J segment 5 bases; nucleotides outside the gene matches: 2. This CDR3 spans 12 amino acids.

At least ten counts were recorded for this clonotype. The genes are TRBV20-1 and TRBJ2-3; 7 bases align to TRBD1. V lost 3 bases, J lost 2 bases, and 8 bases stayed unmatched. CDR3 length: 15 residues. Germline CDR1 DFQATT, CDR2 SNEGSKA (reference sequence). The CDR3 DNA reads TGCAGTGCTAGCTCAGGGACAGCGTCCACAGATACGCAGTATTTT. Translation gives CSASSGTASTDTQYF.

The chain combines TRBV6-5 with TRBJ2-2; 11 nucleotides line up with TRBD1. Germline-derived CDR1 and CDR2 are MNHEY and SVGAGI. V gave up 2 bases and J gave up 6 bases; unmatched junction bases: 5. The CDR3 contains 16 residues. The CDR3 DNA reads as TGTGCCAGCAGTTACGCACCGGGACAGGGGGCCGGGGAGCTGTTTTTT. The encoded protein is CASSYAPGQGAGELFF.

This clonotype turned up a few times. The CDR3 DNA reads as TGCAGCGTTGTATGGGGAGGGGATGAAAAACTGTTTTTT. Encoded protein: CSVVWGGDEKLFF. The gene calls are TRBV29-1 and TRBJ1-4, with D possibly TRBD1 on 5 matching bases. This CDR3 has 13 residues. Trimming stripped 4 bases from V and 6 bases from J, with 12 bases between. Germline CDR1 is SQVTM and CDR2 is ANQGSEA.

This chain connects TRBV5-1 to TRBJ2-3; the D gene is possibly TRBD1 (6 bases). Germline CDR1 is SGHRS and CDR2 is YFSETQ. This CDR3 contains 16 residues. Trimming took 0 bases from V and 2 from J, leaving 13 bases between them. In DNA form, the CDR3 reads TGCGCCAGCAGCTTGGGGCAGGGGTCGGTCACAGATACGCAGTATTTT. It codes for CASSLGQGSVTDTQYF.

The chain joins TRBV30 to TRBJ2-1; 9 bases are shared with TRBD1. The CDR3 has 14 amino acids. The J segment lost 7 bases and the V segment lost 5 bases, leaving 9 bases of the junction unmatched. The germline gives CDR1 GTSNPN, CDR2 SVGIG (reference sequence). This chain's CDR3 is CAWDHGTGRNEQFF. The CDR3 nucleotides read TGTGCCTGGGATCACGGGACAGGGAGAAATGAGCAGTTCTTC.

This clonotype was seen a few times. The V gene is TRBV7-9, the J gene TRBJ2-5; possibly TRBD1 for D (8 bases). The CDR3 extends over 15 amino acids. The germline V and J ends were trimmed by 5 bases and 4 bases, with 17 bases remaining between them. Germline-derived CDR1 and CDR2 are SEHNR and FQNEAQ (reference sequence). As DNA, the CDR3 is TGTGCCAGCAGCCCCTACAGGGGGGGCGGAGAGACCCAGTACTTC. Its translation is CASSPYRGGGETQYF.

The chain combines TRBV11-1 with TRBJ2-1, with 8 bases that match TRBD2. This CDR3 is 15 amino acids long. V dropped 5 bases and J dropped 0; count of bases not matched to a gene: 3. Germline CDR1 SGHAT, CDR2 FQDESV (reference sequence). The DNA of the CDR3 is TGTGCCAGCAGCGGCGGGGGGAGCTCCTACAATGAGCAGTTCTTC. Translating gives CASSGGGSSYNEQFF.

This clonotype was picked up many times. This chain links TRBV24-1 with TRBJ2-7, with 14 bases identical to TRBD2. V lost 2 bases, J lost 9 bases, and 11 bases stayed unmatched. CDR1 is KGHDR, CDR2 SFDVKD, per germline. The CDR3 covers 17 residues. CDR3: CATSDSRRGLAGEGQYF. The CDR3 coding sequence is TGTGCCACCAGTGATTCACGCCGGGGACTAGCGGGAGAAGGGCAGTACTTC.

This clonotype occurred a few times. V and J are TRBV20-1 and TRBJ2-1; D not resolved. Looked up from germline, CDR1 is DFQATT and CDR2 is SNEGSKA (reference sequence). Between the trimmed V and J ends, which lost 3 bases and 9 bases, there was a span of 18 bases. The CDR3 is 14 amino acids. The CDR3, as DNA: TGCAGTGCTAGTAGCCTCACGGAAAGTCCTGAGCAGTTCTTC. Encoded protein: CSASSLTESPEQFF.

The chain joins TRBV7-3 to TRBJ1-1, with a possible D match to TRBD1 (6 bases). Trimming pared 0 bases from V and 4 bases from J, leaving 9 bases between. In germline, CDR1 is SGHTA, CDR2 FQGTGA. The CDR3 loop spans 14 amino acids. The CDR3 spells CASSLTGGFTEAFF. The CDR3 DNA sequence: TGTGCCAGCAGCTTAACAGGGGGGTTCACTGAAGCTTTCTTT.

This clonotype appeared a few times. The chain employs TRBV20-1 and TRBJ1-1, with D maybe TRBD1 (6 bases). CDR1 is DFQATT and CDR2 is SNEGSKA in the germline V gene (reference sequence). The V end was cut by 3 bases, the J end by 2 bases, with 13 bases between. The CDR3 length is 14 residues. This chain's CDR3 is CSARQQGFNTEAFF. In DNA, the CDR3 is TGCAGTGCTAGGCAGCAGGGGTTTAACACTGAAGCTTTCTTT.

This rearrangement joins TRBV18 to TRBJ1-5; TRBD1 matches 8 bases. The V gene end was trimmed by 5 bases and the J gene end by 2 bases; junction bases not matched to a gene: 2. The CDR3 has 14 amino acids. In germline, CDR1 is KGHSH, CDR2 LQKENI. The CDR3 region has the DNA TGTGCCAGCTCAAAGGACAGGGGCAATCAGCCCCAGCATTTT. It encodes CASSKDRGNQPQHF.